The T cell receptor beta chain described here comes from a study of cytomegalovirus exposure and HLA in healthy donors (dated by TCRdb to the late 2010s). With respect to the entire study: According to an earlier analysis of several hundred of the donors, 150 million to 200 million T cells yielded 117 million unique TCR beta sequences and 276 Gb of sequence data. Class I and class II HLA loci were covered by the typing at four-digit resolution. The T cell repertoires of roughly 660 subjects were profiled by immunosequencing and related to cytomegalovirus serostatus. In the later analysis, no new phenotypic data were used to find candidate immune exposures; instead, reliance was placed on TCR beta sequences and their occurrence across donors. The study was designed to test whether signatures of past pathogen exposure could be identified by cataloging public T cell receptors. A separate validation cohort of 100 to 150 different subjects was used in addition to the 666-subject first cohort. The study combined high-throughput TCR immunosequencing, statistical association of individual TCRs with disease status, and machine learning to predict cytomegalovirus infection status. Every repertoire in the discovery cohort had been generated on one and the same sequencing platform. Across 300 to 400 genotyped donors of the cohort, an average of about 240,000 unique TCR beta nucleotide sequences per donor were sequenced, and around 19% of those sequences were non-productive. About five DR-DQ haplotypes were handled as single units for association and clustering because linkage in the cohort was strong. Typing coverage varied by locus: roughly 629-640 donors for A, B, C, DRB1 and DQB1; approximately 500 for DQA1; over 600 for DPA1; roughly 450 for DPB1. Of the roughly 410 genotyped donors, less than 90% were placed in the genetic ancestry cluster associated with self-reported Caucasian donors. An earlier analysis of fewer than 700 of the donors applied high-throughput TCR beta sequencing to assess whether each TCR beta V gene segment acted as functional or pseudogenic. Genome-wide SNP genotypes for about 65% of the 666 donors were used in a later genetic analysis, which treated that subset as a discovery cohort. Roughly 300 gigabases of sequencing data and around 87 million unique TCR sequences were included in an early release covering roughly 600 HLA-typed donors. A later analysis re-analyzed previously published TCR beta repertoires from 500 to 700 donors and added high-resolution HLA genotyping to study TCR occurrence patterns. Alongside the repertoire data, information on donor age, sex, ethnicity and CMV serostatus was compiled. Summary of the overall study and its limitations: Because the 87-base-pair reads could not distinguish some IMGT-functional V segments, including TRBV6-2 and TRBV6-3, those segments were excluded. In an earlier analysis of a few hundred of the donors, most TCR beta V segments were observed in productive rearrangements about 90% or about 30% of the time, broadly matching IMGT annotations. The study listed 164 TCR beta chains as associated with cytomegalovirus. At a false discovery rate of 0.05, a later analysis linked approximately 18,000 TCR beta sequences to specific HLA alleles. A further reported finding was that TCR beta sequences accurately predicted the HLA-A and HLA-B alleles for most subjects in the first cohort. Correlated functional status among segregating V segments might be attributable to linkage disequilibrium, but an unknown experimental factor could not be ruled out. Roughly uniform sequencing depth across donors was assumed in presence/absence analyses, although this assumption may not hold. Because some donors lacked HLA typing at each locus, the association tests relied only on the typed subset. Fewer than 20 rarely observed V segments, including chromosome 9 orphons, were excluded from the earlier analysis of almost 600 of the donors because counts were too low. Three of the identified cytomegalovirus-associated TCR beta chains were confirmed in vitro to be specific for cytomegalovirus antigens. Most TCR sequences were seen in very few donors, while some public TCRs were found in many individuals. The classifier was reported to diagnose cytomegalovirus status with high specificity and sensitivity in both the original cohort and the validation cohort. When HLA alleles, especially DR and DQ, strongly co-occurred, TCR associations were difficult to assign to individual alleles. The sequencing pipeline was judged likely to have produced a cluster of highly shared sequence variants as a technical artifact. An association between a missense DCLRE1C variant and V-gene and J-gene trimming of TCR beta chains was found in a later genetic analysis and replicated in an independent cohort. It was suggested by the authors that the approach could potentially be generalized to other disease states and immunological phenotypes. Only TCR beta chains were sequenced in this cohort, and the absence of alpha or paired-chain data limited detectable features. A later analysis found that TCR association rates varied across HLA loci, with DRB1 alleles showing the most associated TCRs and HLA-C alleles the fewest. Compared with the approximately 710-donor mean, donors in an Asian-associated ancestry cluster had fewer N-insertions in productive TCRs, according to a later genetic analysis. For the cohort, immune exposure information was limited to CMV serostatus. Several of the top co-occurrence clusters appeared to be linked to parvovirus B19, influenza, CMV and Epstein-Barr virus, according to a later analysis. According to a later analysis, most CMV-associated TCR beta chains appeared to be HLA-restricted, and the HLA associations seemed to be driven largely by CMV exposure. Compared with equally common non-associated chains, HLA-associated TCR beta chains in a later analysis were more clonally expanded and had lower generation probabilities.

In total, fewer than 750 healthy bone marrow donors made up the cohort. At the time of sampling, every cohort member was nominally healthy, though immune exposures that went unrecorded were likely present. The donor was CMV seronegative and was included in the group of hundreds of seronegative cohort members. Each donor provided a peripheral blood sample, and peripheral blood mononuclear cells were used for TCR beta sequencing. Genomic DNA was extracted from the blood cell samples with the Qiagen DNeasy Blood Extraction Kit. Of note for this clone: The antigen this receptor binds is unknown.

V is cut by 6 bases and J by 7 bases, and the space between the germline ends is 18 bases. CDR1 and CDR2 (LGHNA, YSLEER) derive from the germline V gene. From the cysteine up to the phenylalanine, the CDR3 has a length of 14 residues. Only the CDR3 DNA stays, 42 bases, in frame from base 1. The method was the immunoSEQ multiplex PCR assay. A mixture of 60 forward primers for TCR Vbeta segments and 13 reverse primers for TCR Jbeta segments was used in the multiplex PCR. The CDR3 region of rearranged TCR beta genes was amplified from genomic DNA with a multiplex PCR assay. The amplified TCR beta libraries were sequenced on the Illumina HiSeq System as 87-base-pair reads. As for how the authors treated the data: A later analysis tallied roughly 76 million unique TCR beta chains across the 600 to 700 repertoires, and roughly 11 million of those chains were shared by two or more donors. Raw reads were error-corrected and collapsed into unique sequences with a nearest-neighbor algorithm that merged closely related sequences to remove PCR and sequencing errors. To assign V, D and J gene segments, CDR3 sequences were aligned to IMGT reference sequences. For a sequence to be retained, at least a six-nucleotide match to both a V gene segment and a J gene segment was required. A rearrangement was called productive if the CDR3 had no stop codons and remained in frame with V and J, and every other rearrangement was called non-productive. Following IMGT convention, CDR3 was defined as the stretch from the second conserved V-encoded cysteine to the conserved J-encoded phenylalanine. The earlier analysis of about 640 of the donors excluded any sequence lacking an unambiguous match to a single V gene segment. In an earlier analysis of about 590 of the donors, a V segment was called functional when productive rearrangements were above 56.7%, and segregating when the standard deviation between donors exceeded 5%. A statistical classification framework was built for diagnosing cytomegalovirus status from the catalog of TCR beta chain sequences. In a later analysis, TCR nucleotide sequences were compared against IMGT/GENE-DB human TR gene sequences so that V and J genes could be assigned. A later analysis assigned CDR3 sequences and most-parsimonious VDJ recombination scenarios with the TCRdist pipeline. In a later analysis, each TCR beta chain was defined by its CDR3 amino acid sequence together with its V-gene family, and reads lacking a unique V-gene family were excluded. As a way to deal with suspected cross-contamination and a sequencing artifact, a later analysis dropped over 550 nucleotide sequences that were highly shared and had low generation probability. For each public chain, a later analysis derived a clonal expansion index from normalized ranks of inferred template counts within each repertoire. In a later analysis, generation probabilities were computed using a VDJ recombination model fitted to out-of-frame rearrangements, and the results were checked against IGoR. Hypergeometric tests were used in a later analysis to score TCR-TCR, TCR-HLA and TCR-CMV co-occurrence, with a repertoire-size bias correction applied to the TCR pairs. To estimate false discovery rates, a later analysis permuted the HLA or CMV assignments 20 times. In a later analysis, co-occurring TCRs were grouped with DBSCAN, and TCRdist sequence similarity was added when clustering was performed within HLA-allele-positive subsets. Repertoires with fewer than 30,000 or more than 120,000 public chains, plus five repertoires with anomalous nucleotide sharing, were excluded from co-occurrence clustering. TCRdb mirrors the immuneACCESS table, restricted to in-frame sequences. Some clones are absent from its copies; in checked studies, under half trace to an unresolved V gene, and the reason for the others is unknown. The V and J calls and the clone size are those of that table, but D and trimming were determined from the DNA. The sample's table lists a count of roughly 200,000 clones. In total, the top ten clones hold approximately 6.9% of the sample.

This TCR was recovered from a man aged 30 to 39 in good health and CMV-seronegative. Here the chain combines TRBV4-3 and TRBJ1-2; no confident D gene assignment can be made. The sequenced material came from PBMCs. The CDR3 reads CASRAGEGRFGYTF. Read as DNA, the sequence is TGCGCCAGCAGGGCTGGGGAGGGTCGTTTTGGCTACACCTTC.